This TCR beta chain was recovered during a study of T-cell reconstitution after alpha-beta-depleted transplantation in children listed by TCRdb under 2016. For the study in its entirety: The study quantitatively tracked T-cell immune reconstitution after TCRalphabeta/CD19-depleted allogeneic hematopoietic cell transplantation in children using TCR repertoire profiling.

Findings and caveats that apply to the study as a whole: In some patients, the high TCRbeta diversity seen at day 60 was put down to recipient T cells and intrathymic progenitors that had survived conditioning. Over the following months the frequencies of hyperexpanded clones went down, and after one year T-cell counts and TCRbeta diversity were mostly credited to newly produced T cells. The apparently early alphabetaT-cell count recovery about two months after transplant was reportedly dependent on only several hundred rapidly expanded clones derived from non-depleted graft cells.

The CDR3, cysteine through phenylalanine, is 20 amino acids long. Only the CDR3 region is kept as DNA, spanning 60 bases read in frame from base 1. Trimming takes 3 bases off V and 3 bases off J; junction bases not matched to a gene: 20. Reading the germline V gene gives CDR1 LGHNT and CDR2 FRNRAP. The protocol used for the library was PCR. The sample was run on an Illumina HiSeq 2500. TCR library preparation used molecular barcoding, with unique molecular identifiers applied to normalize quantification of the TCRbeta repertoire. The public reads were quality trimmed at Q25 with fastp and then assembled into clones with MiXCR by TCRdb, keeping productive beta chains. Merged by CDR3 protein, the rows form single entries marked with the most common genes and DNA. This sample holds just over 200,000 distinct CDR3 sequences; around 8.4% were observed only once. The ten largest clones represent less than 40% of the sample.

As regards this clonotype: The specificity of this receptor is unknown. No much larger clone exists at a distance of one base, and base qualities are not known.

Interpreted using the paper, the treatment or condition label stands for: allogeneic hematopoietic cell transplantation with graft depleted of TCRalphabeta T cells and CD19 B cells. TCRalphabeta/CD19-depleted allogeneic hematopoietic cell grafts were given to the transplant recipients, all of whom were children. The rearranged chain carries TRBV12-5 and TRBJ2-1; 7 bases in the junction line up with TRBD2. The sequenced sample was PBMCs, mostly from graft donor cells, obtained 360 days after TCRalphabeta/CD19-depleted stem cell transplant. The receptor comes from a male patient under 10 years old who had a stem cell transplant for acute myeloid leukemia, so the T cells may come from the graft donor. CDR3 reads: CASGFPSVAWPGGFYNEQFF. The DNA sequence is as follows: TGTGCTAGTGGTTTCCCCTCCGTGGCGTGGCCGGGAGGCTTCTACAATGAGCAGTTCTTC.